Sequencing of this TCR beta chain was carried out in a study of early T cells in non-severe SARS-CoV-2 infection. Overall study context: The study sequenced bulk RNA from unsorted whole blood, with chains unpaired. Study-level points and caveats: Database matching using VDJdb favored anti-spike CD8 responses, with private and CD4 specificities left missing.

Trimming pared 7 bases from V and 0 bases from J, leaving 4 bases between. Germline lookup yields CDR1 SQVTM and CDR2 ANQGSEA. This CDR3 has 11 residues. This clonotype was counted only a few times. Its specificity is unknown. The protocol attached unique molecular identifiers to individual cDNA molecules. TCRdb itself ran the 5' RACE reads through MiXCR, one entry per CDR3 protein. The table shows 70,000 to 90,000 distinct CDR3 sequences, with 15% occurring only once. The TCR originated in an adult who was a healthcare worker with PCR-confirmed SARS-CoV-2 infection or an uninfected control (not recorded which). This chain joins TRBV29-1 and TRBJ2-1; D gene unclear. The sample taken for sequencing was whole blood. CDR3 loop: CSANSYNEQFF. For the CDR3, the DNA is TGCAGCGCGAACTCCTACAATGAGCAGTTCTTC.